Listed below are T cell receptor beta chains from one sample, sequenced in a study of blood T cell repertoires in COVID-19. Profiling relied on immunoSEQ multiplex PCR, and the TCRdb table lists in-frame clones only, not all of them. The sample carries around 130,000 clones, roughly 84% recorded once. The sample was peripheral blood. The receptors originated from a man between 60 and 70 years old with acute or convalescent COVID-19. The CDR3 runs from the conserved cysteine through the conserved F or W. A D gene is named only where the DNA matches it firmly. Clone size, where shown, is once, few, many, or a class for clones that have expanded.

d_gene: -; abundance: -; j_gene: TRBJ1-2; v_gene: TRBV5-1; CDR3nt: TGCGCCAGCAGCTTAACATCGTCCTATGGCTACACCTTC; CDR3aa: CASSLTSSYGYTF
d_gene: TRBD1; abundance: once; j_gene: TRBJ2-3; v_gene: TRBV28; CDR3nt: TGTGCCAGCAGTGAGGGGACAGGCCGCACAGATACGCAGTATTTT; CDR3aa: CASSEGTGRTDTQYF
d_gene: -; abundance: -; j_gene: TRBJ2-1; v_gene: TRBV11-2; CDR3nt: TGTGCCAGCACCCCCGGAGCGGCCTACAATGAGCAGTTCTTC; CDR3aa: CASTPGAAYNEQFF
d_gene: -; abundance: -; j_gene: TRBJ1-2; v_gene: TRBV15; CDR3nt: TGTGCCACCAGCAGAGATAGGGTAATAGGGGGAGGCTACACCTTC; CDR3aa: CATSRDRVIGGGYTF
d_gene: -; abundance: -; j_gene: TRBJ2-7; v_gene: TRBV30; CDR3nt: TGTGCCTGGAGCGGGACGGCTGGAGGGGAGCAGTACTTC; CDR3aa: CAWSGTAGGEQYF
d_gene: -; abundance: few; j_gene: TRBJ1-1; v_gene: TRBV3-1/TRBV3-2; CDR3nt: TGTGCCAGCAGCCAAGGCGGGGGGAACACTGAAGCTTTCTTT; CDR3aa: CASSQGGGNTEAFF
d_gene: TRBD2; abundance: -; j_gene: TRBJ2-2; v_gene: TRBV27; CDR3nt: TGTGCCAGCAGTTTTGGGCTAGCGGGAGTGGACGGGGAGCTGTTTTTT; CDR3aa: CASSFGLAGVDGELFF
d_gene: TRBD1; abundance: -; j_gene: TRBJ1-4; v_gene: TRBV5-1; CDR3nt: TGCGCCAGCAGCCCCGGGACAGGCTTGAATGAAAAACTGTTTTTT; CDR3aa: CASSPGTGLNEKLFF
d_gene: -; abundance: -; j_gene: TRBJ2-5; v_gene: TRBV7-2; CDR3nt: TGTGCCAGCAGTCGCGACAGGCAAGAGACCCAGTACTTC; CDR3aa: CASSRDRQETQYF
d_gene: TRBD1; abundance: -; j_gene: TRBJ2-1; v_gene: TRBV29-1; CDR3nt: TGCAGCGTTTGGGGTCAGGGGGCCGGTGAGCAGTTCTTC; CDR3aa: CSVWGQGAGEQFF
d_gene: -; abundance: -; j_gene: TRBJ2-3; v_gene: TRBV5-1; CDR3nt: TGCGCCAGCAGCTTGGGGCAGATCACAGATACGCAGTATTTT; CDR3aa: CASSLGQITDTQYF
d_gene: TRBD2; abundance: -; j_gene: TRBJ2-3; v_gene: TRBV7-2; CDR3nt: TGTGCCAGCAGCTTACTGACAGCGGGGGGAGATACGCAGTATTTT; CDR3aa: CASSLLTAGGDTQYF
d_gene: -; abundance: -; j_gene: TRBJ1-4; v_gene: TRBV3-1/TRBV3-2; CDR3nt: TGTGCCAGCAGCCAGGGGGGTTGGGAAAAACTGTTTTTT; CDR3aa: CASSQGGWEKLFF
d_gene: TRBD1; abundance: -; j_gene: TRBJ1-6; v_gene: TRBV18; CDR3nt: TGTGCCAGCTCATCCGGGACAGGGGTTTCACCCCTCCACTTT; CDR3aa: CASSSGTGVSPLHF
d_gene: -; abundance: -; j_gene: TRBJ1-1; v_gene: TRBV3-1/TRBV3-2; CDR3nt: TGTGCCAGCACCCAGAGGGGGGGCCGCACTGAAGCTTTCTTT; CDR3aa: CASTQRGGRTEAFF
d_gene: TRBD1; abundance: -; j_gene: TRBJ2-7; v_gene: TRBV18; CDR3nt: TGTGCCAGCTCACCTCGGGACAGGGGAACGGGGGAGCAGTACTTC; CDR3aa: CASSPRDRGTGEQYF
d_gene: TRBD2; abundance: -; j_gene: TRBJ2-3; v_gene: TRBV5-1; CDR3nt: TGCGCCAGCAGCCTGGCAACTAGCGGGAGTATCGGCACAGATACGCAGTATTTT; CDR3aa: CASSLATSGSIGTDTQYF
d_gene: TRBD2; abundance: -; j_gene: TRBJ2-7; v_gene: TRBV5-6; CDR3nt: TGTGCCAGCAGTGCCGGGACTAGGGTAAAGAACGAGCAGTACTTC; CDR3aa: CASSAGTRVKNEQYF
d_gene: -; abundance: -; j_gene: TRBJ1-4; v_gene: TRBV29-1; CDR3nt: TGCAGCGCGCACAGGGCTTCGGGCGAAAAACTGTTTTTT; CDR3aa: CSAHRASGEKLFF
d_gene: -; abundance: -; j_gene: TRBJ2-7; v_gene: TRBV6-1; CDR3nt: TGTGCCAGCAGTGAAAAACAGTCCTACGAGCAGTACTTC; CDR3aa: CASSEKQSYEQYF
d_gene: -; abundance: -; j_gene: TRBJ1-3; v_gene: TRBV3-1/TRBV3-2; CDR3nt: TGTGCCAGCAGCCAAGATCGGGAGAGCTCTGGAAACACCATATATTTT; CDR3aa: CASSQDRESSGNTIYF
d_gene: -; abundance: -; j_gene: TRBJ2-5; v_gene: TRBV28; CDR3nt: TGTGCCAGCACAACAGGGGGGGTAAGAGAGACCCAGTACTTC; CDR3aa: CASTTGGVRETQYF
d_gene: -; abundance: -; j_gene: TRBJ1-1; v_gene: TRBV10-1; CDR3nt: TGCGCCAGCAGTGCCCTATCATCGCGTCCCCACTTTTTCTTT; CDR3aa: CASSALSSRPHFFF
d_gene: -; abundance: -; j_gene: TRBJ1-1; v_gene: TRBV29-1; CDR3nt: TGCAGCGTTGAAAGACAACCTTTTGAAGCTTTCTTT; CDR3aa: CSVERQPFEAFF
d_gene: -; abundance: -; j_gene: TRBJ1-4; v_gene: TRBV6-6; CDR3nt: TGTGCCAGGGGGGGGAAACTTAATGAAAAACTGTTTTTT; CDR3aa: CARGGKLNEKLFF
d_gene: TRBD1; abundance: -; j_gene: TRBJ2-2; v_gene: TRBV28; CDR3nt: TGTGCCCGTGGACAGGGAAGGAACACCGGGGAGCTGTTTTTT; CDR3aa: CARGQGRNTGELFF
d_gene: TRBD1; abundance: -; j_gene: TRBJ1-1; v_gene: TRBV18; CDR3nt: TGTGCCAGCTCGGATTTTGGGACAGGTCGGGAAACTGAAGCTTTCTTT; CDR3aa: CASSDFGTGRETEAFF
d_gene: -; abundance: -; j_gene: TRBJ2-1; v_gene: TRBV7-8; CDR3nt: TGTGCCAGCACCCCCTCGGGGAATGAGCAGTTCTTC; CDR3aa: CASTPSGNEQFF
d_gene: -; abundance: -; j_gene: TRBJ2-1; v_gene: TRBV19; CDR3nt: TGTGCCAGTAGTCCAGTGAGGAACTCAGGGGACCCGTTCTTC; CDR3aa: CASSPVRNSGDPFF
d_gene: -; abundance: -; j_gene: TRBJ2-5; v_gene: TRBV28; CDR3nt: TGTGCCAGCAGTCCCACCCTCTCCGGGGAGACCCAGTACTTC; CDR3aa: CASSPTLSGETQYF
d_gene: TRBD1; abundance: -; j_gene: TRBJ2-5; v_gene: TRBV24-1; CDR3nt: TGTGCCACTCAGGGACAGGGGCGGGAGACCCAGTACTTC; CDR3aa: CATQGQGRETQYF
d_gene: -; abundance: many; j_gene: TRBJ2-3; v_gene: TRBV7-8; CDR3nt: TGTGCCAGCAGCTTAGCGACTATCGACTCAGATACGCAGTATTTT; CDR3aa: CASSLATIDSDTQYF
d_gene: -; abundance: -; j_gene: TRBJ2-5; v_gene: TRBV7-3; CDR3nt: TGTGCCAGCAGCTCTGCAAACGGGGGAGAAGAGACCCAGTACTTC; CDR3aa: CASSSANGGEETQYF
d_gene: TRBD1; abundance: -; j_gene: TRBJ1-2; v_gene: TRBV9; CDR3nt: TGTGCCAGCAGCGTAGGGGACAGGAATTATGGCTACACCTTC; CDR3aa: CASSVGDRNYGYTF
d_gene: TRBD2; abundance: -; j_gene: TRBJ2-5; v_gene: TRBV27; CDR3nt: TGTGCCAGCGGACGGGGGGGACAAGAGACCCAGTACTTC; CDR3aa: CASGRGGQETQYF
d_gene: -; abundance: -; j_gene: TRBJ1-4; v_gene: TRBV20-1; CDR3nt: TGCAGTGCTAGGACTAGTGAAAAACTGTTTTTT; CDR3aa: CSARTSEKLFF
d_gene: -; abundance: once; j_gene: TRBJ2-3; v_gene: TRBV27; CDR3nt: TGTGCCAGCAGTCCGCCGGACGGGGAGGAAGATACGCAGTATTTT; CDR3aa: CASSPPDGEEDTQYF
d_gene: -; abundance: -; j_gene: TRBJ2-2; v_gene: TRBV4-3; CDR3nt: TGCGCCAGCAGCCAAGATGTTGTACCGACAACCACCGGGGAGCTGTTTTTT; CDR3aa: CASSQDVVPTTTGELFF
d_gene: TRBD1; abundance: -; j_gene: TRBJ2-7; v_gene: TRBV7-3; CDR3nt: TGTGCCAGCAGCTTGGGTCGGGGTCGCAGGGGGCGTAGTGAGCAGTACTTC; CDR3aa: CASSLGRGRRGRSEQYF
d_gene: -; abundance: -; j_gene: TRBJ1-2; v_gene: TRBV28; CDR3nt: TGTGCCAGCAGTTTTGGACAGAACTATGGCTACACCTTC; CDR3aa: CASSFGQNYGYTF
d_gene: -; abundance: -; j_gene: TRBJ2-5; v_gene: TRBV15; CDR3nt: TGTGCCACCAGAGACCGGGGCGGGGCGGACCAAGAGACCCAGTACTTC; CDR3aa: CATRDRGGADQETQYF
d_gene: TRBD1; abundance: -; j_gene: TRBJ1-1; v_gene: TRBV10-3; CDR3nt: TGTGCCATCAGTGAGCGGACAGGGGAGAACACTGAAGCTTTCTTT; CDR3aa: CAISERTGENTEAFF
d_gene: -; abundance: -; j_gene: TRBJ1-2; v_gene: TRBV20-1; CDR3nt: TGCAGTGCTAGTACAGGCGATACCTATGGCTACACCTTC; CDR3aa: CSASTGDTYGYTF
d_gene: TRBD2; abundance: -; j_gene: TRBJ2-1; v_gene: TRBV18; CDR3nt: TGTGCCAGCTCACCTATCATTACGCGGGAGGGCTCCTACAATGAGCAGTTCTTC; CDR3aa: CASSPIITREGSYNEQFF
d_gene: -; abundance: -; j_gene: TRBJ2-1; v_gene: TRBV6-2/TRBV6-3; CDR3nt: TGTGCCAGCAGTCGACATGTAGGGGGCGCGGGGAATGAGCAGTTCTTC; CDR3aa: CASSRHVGGAGNEQFF
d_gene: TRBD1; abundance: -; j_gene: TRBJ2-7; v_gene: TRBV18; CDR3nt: TGTGCCAGCTCACCACTTGGGCAGGGGGCGCGGGACGAGCAGTACTTC; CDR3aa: CASSPLGQGARDEQYF
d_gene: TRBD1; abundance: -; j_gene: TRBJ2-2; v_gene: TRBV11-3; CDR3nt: TGTGCCAGCAGCTTAGAGGGACAGGGGTCCGGGGAGCTGTTTTTT; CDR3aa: CASSLEGQGSGELFF
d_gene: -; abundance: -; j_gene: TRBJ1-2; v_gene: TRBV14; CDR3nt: TGTGCCAGCAGCCAAGCTCAGGGAAGTTACTATGGCTACACCTTC; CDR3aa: CASSQAQGSYYGYTF